This passage covers 20 T cell receptor beta chains from one sample sequenced in a study of patients and donors after allogeneic stem cell transplantation. TCRdb called the RT-PCR reads again in MiXCR, with one record for every CDR3 protein. The sample has nearly 2,000 distinct CDR3 sequences, around 1.7% seen once. Sequenced sample: blood, either unsorted or a sorted T cell fraction (not recorded which). All receptors come from a human donor who was either an allogeneic HSCT recipient or a stem cell or donor lymphocyte infusion donor (not recorded which). It is not recorded whose cells these are; they may come from a transplant donor.

This clonotype was observed a handful of times. The CDR3 DNA reads TGTGCCAGCAGCCAGCCGATGGGGACCCAGTACTTC. The encoded protein is CASSQPMGTQYF. V and J are TRBV7-2 and TRBJ2-5; D ambiguous. The V end lost 5 bases, the J end lost 7 bases, and 11 bases lay between the germline ends. CDR1 and CDR2 from the germline V gene are SGHTA and FQGNSA. The CDR3 has 12 amino acids. Combining the CDR3 with reference TRBV7-2 and TRBJ2-5 gives the whole variable domain GAGVSQSPSNKVTEKGKDVELRCDPISGHTALYWYRQSLGQGLEFLIYFQGNSAPDKSGLPSDRFSAERTGGSVSTLTIQRTQQEDSAVYLCASSQPMGTQYFGPGTRLLVL.

By sample fraction, this clonotype is medium-sized. V gene TRBV6-2 or TRBV6-3 combines with J gene TRBJ2-6; the D call may be TRBD1 or TRBD2 (5 bases each). Germline V gene lookup returns CDR1 MNHEY and CDR2 SVGEGT. The CDR3 consists of 20 residues. V lost 0 bases, J lost 2 bases, and 20 bases lay in between. The CDR3 here is CASSYSRGAGTSAGANVLTF. DNA for the CDR3: TGTGCCAGCAGTTACTCGAGGGGCGCAGGCACATCTGCTGGGGCCAACGTCCTGACTTTC.

This clonotype is medium-sized. The V gene is TRBV10-3, the J gene TRBJ2-1; TRBD1 aligns across 9 bases. V trimming: 6 bases; J trimming: 2 bases; junction bases outside the gene matches: 5. CDR1 is ENHRY, CDR2 SYGVKD, per germline. The CDR3 runs 15 residues. In nucleotides, the CDR3 is TGTGCCATCAGGGACAGGGGAGGCACCTACAATGAGCAGTTCTTC. Residues: CAIRDRGGTYNEQFF.

By sample fraction, this clonotype is medium-sized. This chain links TRBV9 with TRBJ2-3, with 9 nucleotides matching TRBD1. Unmatched junction bases numbered 6, after V lost 3 bases and J lost 4 bases. Germline V gene lookup returns CDR1 SGDLS and CDR2 YYNGEE. The CDR3 is 15 amino acids. CDR3 protein: CASSGGQGTADTQYF. Written as DNA, the CDR3 is TGTGCCAGCAGCGGCGGACAGGGGACAGCAGATACGCAGTATTTT. Using reference TRBV9 and TRBJ2-3 for the parts outside the CDR3, the full variable domain is DSGVTQTPKHLITATGQRVTLRCSPRSGDLSVYWYQQSLDQGLQFLIQYYNGEERAKGNILERFSAQQFPDLHSELNLSSLELGDSALYFCASSGGQGTADTQYFGPGTRLTVL.

This clonotype is large (0.1 to 1%) within its sample. The V call is TRBV14, the J call TRBJ2-4; 8 bases match TRBD2. The CDR3 contains 15 residues. The germline V gene has CDR1 SGHDN and CDR2 FVKESK. V gave up 1 base and J gave up 5 bases; unmatched junction bases: 4. Here the CDR3 reads CASSQGKRGQNIQYF. CDR3 DNA sequence: TGTGCCAGCAGCCAAGGGAAGCGGGGGCAAAACATTCAGTACTTC.

This clonotype was picked up a small number of times. This sequence joins TRBV7-2 and TRBJ2-5; D is ambiguous. V was clipped by 0 bases and J by 5 bases, with 10 bases between them. The CDR3 has 14 residues. Germline CDR1 SGHTA, CDR2 FQGNSA. This chain's CDR3 is CASSLAGVQETQYF. The CDR3 nucleotides are TGTGCCAGCAGCTTAGCTGGGGTCCAGGAGACCCAGTACTTC.

In its sample, this clonotype ranks as medium-sized. The J gene is TRBJ1-1, the V gene TRBV12-3 or TRBV12-4; 7 nucleotides line up with TRBD1. V trimming: 2 bases; J trimming: 2 bases; junction bases outside the gene matches: 17. The CDR3 covers 19 residues. CDR3: CASSLRARGLQPFNTEAFF. The CDR3 region has the DNA TGTGCCAGCAGTTTAAGGGCCAGGGGGTTACAGCCCTTCAACACTGAAGCTTTCTTT.

This clonotype was observed a few times. The chain recombines TRBV7-2 with TRBJ1-3; the D is unclear. This CDR3 has 15 amino acids. Trimming stripped 5 bases from V and 0 bases from J, with 11 bases between. Germline assignment: CDR1 SGHTA and CDR2 FQGNSA. The CDR3 loop reads CASSLQPSSGNTIYF. The CDR3, as DNA: TGTGCCAGCAGCCTACAGCCTTCCTCTGGAAACACCATATATTTT.

A few counts support this clonotype. The rearrangement joins TRBV12-3 or TRBV12-4 to TRBJ2-1; 7 bases are shared with TRBD1. CDR3 size: 15 residues. V was pared by 5 bases and J by 0 bases, with 4 bases of the junction left unmatched. Here the CDR3 reads CASSERDSSYNEQFF. Here the CDR3 DNA reads TGTGCCAGCAGTGAACGGGACAGCTCCTACAATGAGCAGTTCTTC.

This clonotype was recorded a few times. The rearrangement joins TRBV7-9 to TRBJ2-1; no reliable D call. The CDR3 is made up of 11 amino acids. Germline CDR1 SEHNR, CDR2 FQNEAQ (reference sequence). Trimming removed 1 base from V and 9 bases from J, with 4 bases in between. Here the CDR3 reads CASSLEGEQFF. The CDR3 DNA reads TGTGCCAGCAGCTTAGAGGGTGAGCAGTTCTTC. Variable domain in full (rest from reference TRBV7-9 and TRBJ2-1): DTGVSQNPRHKITKRGQNVTFRCDPISEHNRLYWYRQTLGQGPEFLTYFQNEAQLEKSRLLSDRFSAERPKGSFSTLEIQRTEQGDSAMYLCASSLEGEQFFGPGTRLTVL.

The DNA for the CDR3 is TGCAGTGCCCGTGAGGGACCTAGCAATCAGCCCCAGCATTTT. It is translated as CSAREGPSNQPQHF. The chain joins TRBV20-1 to TRBJ1-5, with D tentatively TRBD1 (5 bases). The CDR3 is 14 amino acids. Germline-derived CDR1 and CDR2 are DFQATT and SNEGSKA (reference sequence). The V end was cut by 6 bases, the J end by 0 bases, with 12 bases between.

This clonotype is medium-sized. The chain links TRBV20-1 to TRBJ2-3; 7 bases agree with TRBD2. Germline trimming cut 1 base from V and 6 bases from J; bases unmatched to any gene: 13. The CDR3 covers 16 residues. The V gene's germline CDR1 is DFQATT and CDR2 SNEGSKA (reference sequence). CDR3 in amino acids: CSARALTSAVLDTQYF. CDR3 DNA: TGCAGTGCTAGAGCCCTAACTAGCGCCGTGCTGGATACGCAGTATTTT.

The chain combines TRBV6-5 with TRBJ1-5; 7 bases align to TRBD1. The CDR3 has 14 amino acids. Germline CDR1 and CDR2: MNHEY and SVGAGI. Losses at the gene ends were 2 bases for V and 7 bases for J; bases not matched to a gene: 5. CDR3 region: CASSYNRGEQPQHF. CDR3 in DNA: TGTGCCAGCAGTTACAACAGGGGAGAACAGCCCCAGCATTTT.

By share, this clonotype ranks as medium-sized. The chain has TRBV28 and TRBJ2-7; 7 nucleotides align to TRBD1. Germline V gives CDR1 MDHEN, CDR2 SYDVKM. CDR3 length: 13 residues. With 8 bases clipped from V and 2 bases from J, the junction kept 6 bases outside the gene matches. CDR3 amino acids: CASAGQATYEQYF. In DNA, the CDR3 is TGTGCCAGCGCCGGACAGGCGACCTACGAGCAGTACTTC. The entire variable domain, with the rest obtained from reference TRBV28 and TRBJ2-7, is as follows: DVKVTQSSRYLVKRTGEKVFLECVQDMDHENMFWYRQDPGLGLRLIYFSYDVKMKEKGDIPEGYSVSREKKERFSLILESASTNQTSMYLCASAGQATYEQYFGPGTRLTVT.

This chain's CDR3 is CSAGRTLSTDTQYF. Written as DNA, the CDR3 is TGCAGTGCGGGACGGACCCTGAGCACAGATACGCAGTATTTT. The chain employs TRBV20-1 and TRBJ2-3; D may match TRBD1 or TRBD2 (5 bases each). Between the trimmed V and J ends, which lost 6 bases and 0 bases, there was a span of 13 bases. The CDR3 sequence is 14 residues long. Per germline, CDR1 DFQATT and CDR2 SNEGSKA (reference sequence).

This clonotype was counted a few times. This sequence joins TRBV6-2 or TRBV6-3 and TRBJ1-6; possible D gene TRBD1, 6 bases. The CDR3 loop spans 13 amino acids. The germline gives CDR1 MNHEY, CDR2 SVGEGT. V was clipped by 2 bases and J by 8 bases, with 7 bases between them. As DNA, the CDR3 is TGTGCCAGCAGTTACGAGGGGGATTCACCCCTCCACTTT. The encoded protein is CASSYEGDSPLHF.

This rearrangement joins TRBV5-1 to TRBJ2-3; the match to TRBD2 covers 10 bases. The V and J ends lost 4 bases and 6 bases, in that order; junction bases with no gene match: 5. Germline-derived CDR1 and CDR2 are SGHRS and YFSETQ. The CDR3 sequence is 14 residues long. CDR3 bases: TGCGCCAGCAGCAGCGGGGGGGCCGGGGATACGCAGTATTTT. Protein: CASSSGGAGDTQYF. The complete variable domain, with remaining parts taken from reference TRBV5-1 and TRBJ2-3, reads KAGVTQTPRYLIKTRGQQVTLSCSPISGHRSVSWYQQTPGQGLQFLFEYFSETQRNKGNFPGRFSGRQFSNSRSEMNVSTLELGDSALYLCASSSGGAGDTQYFGPGTRLTVL.

Judged by abundance, this clonotype is medium-sized. The gene calls are TRBV28 and TRBJ2-5; either TRBD1 or TRBD2 may supply D (5 bases each). The CDR3 runs 15 residues. CDR1 MDHEN and CDR2 SYDVKM come from the germline V gene. V was shortened by 5 bases and J by 2 bases, with 15 bases between the two germline ends. CDR3 DNA sequence: TGTGCCAGCAGTGTGGCCGGGGCGAGGCAAGAGACCCAGTACTTC. Encoded protein: CASSVAGARQETQYF.

In its sample, this clonotype ranks as medium-sized. The chain joins TRBV7-2 to TRBJ2-2; D is uncertain. The CDR3 length is 13 residues. CDR1 is SGHTA and CDR2 is FQGNSA in the germline V gene. V gave up 2 bases and J gave up 4 bases, with 5 bases separating them. The CDR3 here is CASSLSGTGELFF. The DNA of the CDR3 is TGTGCCAGCAGCTTATCGGGCACCGGGGAGCTGTTTTTT.

By frequency in the sample, this clonotype is medium-sized. The chain links TRBV10-3 to TRBJ1-2, with 9 nucleotides matching TRBD1. The CDR3 has 14 amino acids. J was trimmed by 6 bases and V by 8 bases; bases with no gene match: 10. Germline CDR1 ENHRY, CDR2 SYGVKD. The CDR3 here is CAIGPSWTGDGYTF. CDR3 nucleotide sequence: TGTGCCATCGGGCCCTCCTGGACAGGGGATGGCTACACCTTC.